This T cell receptor (beta chain) was retrieved from a study of shared clonotypes between healthy human individuals. Using immunoSEQ multiplex PCR, the repertoire was profiled, and TCRdb retains in-frame clones only, with some absent. This table has millions of clones, about 95% appearing once. Naivety among CD8 cells was defined by CD45RO negativity and positive CCR7 selection, thereby excluding terminally differentiated effector memory CD45RA+ cells. The receptor's source is a man between 18 and 35 years old in good health. Sequencing was performed on naive CD8+ T cells sorted from blood.

The DNA for the CDR3 is TGCGCCAGCAGCCCGTGGGTCGGCGGGGAGCTGTTTTTT. It specifies CASSPWVGGELFF. The rearrangement joins TRBV5-1 to TRBJ2-2; D not resolved. Trimming removed 4 bases from V and 7 bases from J, with 11 bases in between. Germline V gene sequence: CDR1 SGHRS, CDR2 YFSETQ. This CDR3 comprises 13 residues.